This TCR beta chain is drawn from a study of cytomegalovirus exposure and HLA in healthy donors. Assay used: immunoSEQ multiplex PCR; TCRdb lists only in-frame clones, some missing. Here the sample spans over 250,000 clones, 80% to 90% being singletons. The CDR3 consists of 16 residues. Germline CDR1 LGHNA, CDR2 YNFKEQ. The V gene end was trimmed by 1 base and the J gene end by 4 bases; junction bases not matched to a gene: 7. The chain is built from TRBV4-2 and TRBJ1-1; 9 bases fit TRBD1. This receptor was identified in a woman aged 18-29 years in good health and CMV-seronegative. Sequencing input: PBMCs. CDR3 nucleotides: TGTGCCAGCAGCCAAGGGGGGACAGGGTTGGGCACTGAAGCTTTCTTT. This gives the protein CASSQGGTGLGTEAFF.